The clone carrying this TCR beta chain has ten or more counts. The V and J ends lost 0 bases and 5 bases respectively, with 14 bases between them. This CDR3 is built from 15 residues. Germline CDR1 reads SGHRS; CDR2 reads YFSETQ. Separate cDNA molecules each had unique molecular identifiers attached to them. TCRdb independently ran MiXCR on the 5' RACE reads; one entry per CDR3 protein. The data contain 25,000 to 35,000 distinct CDR3 sequences, less than 7% of them singletons. The sample belongs to a study of early T cells in non-severe SARS-CoV-2 infection. Sequenced: whole blood. The TCR originated in an adult who was a healthcare worker with PCR-confirmed SARS-CoV-2 infection or an uninfected control (not recorded which). The chain links TRBV5-1 to TRBJ1-1; TRBD1 might be the D (6 bases). Written as DNA, the CDR3 is TGCGCCAGCAGCTTGGTACAGGGAAGGGGAACTGAAGCTTTCTTT. Protein product: CASSLVQGRGTEAFF. Together with reference TRBV5-1 and TRBJ1-1, the CDR3 gives the full variable domain: KAGVTQTPRYLIKTRGQQVTLSCSPISGHRSVSWYQQTPGQGLQFLFEYFSETQRNKGNFPGRFSGRQFSNSRSEMNVSTLELGDSALYLCASSLVQGRGTEAFFGQGTRLTVV.